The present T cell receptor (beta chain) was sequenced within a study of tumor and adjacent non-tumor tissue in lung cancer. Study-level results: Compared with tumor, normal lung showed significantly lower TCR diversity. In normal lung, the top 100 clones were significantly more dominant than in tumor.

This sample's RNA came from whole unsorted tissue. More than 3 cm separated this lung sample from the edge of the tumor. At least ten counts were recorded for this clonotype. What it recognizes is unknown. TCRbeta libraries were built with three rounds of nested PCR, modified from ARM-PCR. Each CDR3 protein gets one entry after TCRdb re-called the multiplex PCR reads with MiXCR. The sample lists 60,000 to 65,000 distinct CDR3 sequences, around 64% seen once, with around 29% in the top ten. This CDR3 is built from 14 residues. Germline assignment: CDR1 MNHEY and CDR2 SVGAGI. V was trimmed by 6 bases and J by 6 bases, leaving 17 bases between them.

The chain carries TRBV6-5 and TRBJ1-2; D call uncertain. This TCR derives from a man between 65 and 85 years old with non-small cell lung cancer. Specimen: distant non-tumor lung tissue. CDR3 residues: CASSLSYSPDGYTF. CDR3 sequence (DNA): TGTGCCAGCAGCCTTTCGTACAGCCCGGATGGCTACACCTTC.